This T cell receptor (beta chain) derives from a study of Graves' ophthalmopathy and Graves' hyperthyroidism. Study-wide points: A model of 13 signatures distinguished ophthalmopathy from stable hyperthyroidism at roughly 86% sensitivity and 81.08% specificity.

Germline CDR1 is SQVTM and CDR2 is ANQGSEA. With 6 bases removed from V and 4 bases from J, the gap between germline ends came to 9 bases. CDR3 length: 12 amino acids. Scientists amplified the TCR beta CDR3 regions from RNA transcripts. An opening RT-PCR round employed HTBI primers and preceded a second-round multiplex PCR. Each CDR3 protein gets one entry after TCRdb re-called the multiplex PCR reads with MiXCR. Of around 670,000 distinct CDR3 sequences in the sample, around 40% were seen once. This clonotype has ten or more counts. Its antigen remains unidentified. With a duration under 3 months, ophthalmopathy in the donors showed moderate-to-severe activity, CAS ≥3 and NOSPECS ≥4. Symptoms, serum thyroxine and TRAb, thyroid ultrasound, and orbital computed tomography formed the diagnostic basis.

V and J are TRBV29-1 and TRBJ1-4; the D is unclear. This TCR was sampled from an adult man with Graves' ophthalmopathy. Material for sequencing was peripheral blood. The CDR3 coding sequence is TGCAGCGTCCGCAGCCTTAATGAAAAACTGTTTTTT. As protein: CSVRSLNEKLFF.